These 15 T cell receptor beta chains share one sample of origin, sequenced in a study of blood T cell repertoires in COVID-19. Produced via immunoSEQ multiplex PCR; TCRdb's table is partial and in-frame only. This table holds some 360,000 clones, around 87% found once. Sequenced sample: peripheral blood. The receptor source for this set is a woman in her fifties or sixties with COVID-19, enrolled during active disease.

V usage is TRBV6-1 and J usage is TRBJ1-2; no clear D. Per germline, CDR1 MNHNS and CDR2 SASEGT. The germline V and J ends were trimmed by 3 bases and 2 bases, with 7 bases remaining between them. This CDR3 comprises 13 residues. The DNA for the CDR3 is TGTGCCAGCAGTGAGGGCAGGAACTATGGCTACACCTTC. It is translated as CASSEGRNYGYTF.

The CDR3 is CATSDGYLYGYTF. The CDR3 DNA follows: TGTGCCACCAGCGACGGGTACCTCTATGGCTACACCTTC. The chain joins TRBV15 to TRBJ1-2; D is ambiguous. The CDR3 contains 13 residues. Per germline, CDR1 LNHNV and CDR2 YYDKDF (reference sequence). Trimming stripped 5 bases from V and 4 bases from J, with 11 bases between. The entire variable domain, with the rest obtained from reference TRBV15 and TRBJ1-2, is as follows: DAMVIQNPRYQVTQFGKPVTLSCSQTLNHNVMYWYQQKSSQAPKLLFHYYDKDFNNEADTPDNFQSRRPNTSFCFLDIRSPGLGDTAMYLCATSDGYLYGYTFGSGTRLTVV.

The rearrangement joins TRBV6-6 to TRBJ1-1; maybe TRBD1 (6 bases). This CDR3 spans 12 amino acids. Germline loops: CDR1 MNHNY, CDR2 SVGAGI (reference sequence). V gave up 6 bases and J gave up 9 bases, with 14 bases separating them. The DNA of the CDR3 is TGTGCCAGCAGCCTTCGGGACAATAAAGCTTTCTTT. It encodes CASSLRDNKAFF.

The V gene is TRBV9, the J gene TRBJ2-2; 10 bases are a match to TRBD2. CDR1 and CDR2 (germline): SGDLS, YYNGEE. This CDR3 comprises 18 residues. After removal of 3 bases from V and 7 bases from J, the junction contained 15 bases not matched to a gene. The CDR3 sequence: CASSARIGASGGGGELFF. CDR3 nucleotide sequence: TGTGCCAGCAGCGCCCGGATCGGAGCTAGCGGGGGTGGCGGGGAGCTGTTTTTT.

V and J are TRBV7-2 and TRBJ1-4, with a tentative D call TRBD1 (6 bases). This CDR3 spans 15 amino acids. Looked up from germline, CDR1 is SGHTA and CDR2 is FQGNSA. V was clipped by 2 bases and J by 8 bases, with 15 bases between them. The CDR3 is CASSLWGGAREKLFF. CDR3 DNA: TGTGCCAGCAGCTTATGGGGGGGGGCCCGAGAAAAACTGTTTTTT.

The sample holds one count of this clone. The chain couples TRBV15 to TRBJ1-6; 9 nucleotides agree with TRBD1. CDR1 is LNHNV and CDR2 is YYDKDF in the germline V gene (reference sequence). CDR3 size: 14 residues. Trimming removed 6 bases from V and 10 bases from J; junction bases left unmatched: 7. In DNA, the CDR3 is TGTGCCACCAGGCGGACAGGGGATGGCTCACCCCTCCACTTT. Its translation: CATRRTGDGSPLHF.

The chain is built from TRBV6-5 and TRBJ2-7; D may be TRBD1 (5 bases). V was trimmed by 4 bases and J by 3 bases, leaving 19 bases between them. This CDR3 region has 16 residues. CDR1 is MNHEY, CDR2 SVGAGI, per germline. The CDR3 DNA sequence: TGTGCCAGCAGTTCAACCCGGCTAGGGGCTCTCTACGAGCAGTACTTC. Translated: CASSSTRLGALYEQYF.

J is TRBJ2-3 and V is TRBV5-1; 7 bases line up with TRBD1. Germline loops: CDR1 SGHRS, CDR2 YFSETQ. The CDR3 is made up of 15 amino acids. The V and J ends lost 0 bases and 6 bases, in that order; junction bases with no gene match: 7. The CDR3 loop is CASSLVPGRGDTQYF. As DNA, the CDR3 is TGCGCCAGCAGCTTGGTTCCCGGCAGGGGGGATACGCAGTATTTT.

The sample holds one count of this clone. The rearrangement uses TRBV9 and TRBJ2-3; D not certain. The CDR3 loop spans 14 amino acids. From germline, CDR1 is SGDLS and CDR2 YYNGEE. Trimming shortened V by 1 base and J by 6 bases, and 12 bases separated the two germline ends. CDR3: CASSVSRRSDTQYF. The DNA for the CDR3 is TGTGCCAGCAGCGTAAGTAGGAGAAGCGATACGCAGTATTTT. The whole variable domain, filled in from reference TRBV9 and TRBJ2-3, reads DSGVTQTPKHLITATGQRVTLRCSPRSGDLSVYWYQQSLDQGLQFLIQYYNGEERAKGNILERFSAQQFPDLHSELNLSSLELGDSALYFCASSVSRRSDTQYFGPGTRLTVL.

As concerns this clone: Other DNA sequences in the same sample also yield this CDR3. The chain couples TRBV19 to TRBJ1-2, with D unclear. V was pared by 3 bases and J by 5 bases, with 7 bases between. Per germline, CDR1 LNHDA and CDR2 SQIVND (reference sequence). The CDR3 spans 12 residues. The CDR3 spells CASSMTGYGYTF. The CDR3 bases are TGTGCCAGTAGTATGACGGGATATGGCTACACCTTC.

This clone was seen once. The rearrangement links TRBV18 to TRBJ1-5; no clear D. Germline lookup yields CDR1 KGHSH and CDR2 LQKENI. The CDR3 loop spans 12 amino acids. V lost 4 bases and J 6 bases, leaving 7 bases between the germline ends. The CDR3 here is CASSRGGQPQHF. The CDR3 DNA reads TGTGCCAGCTCACGTGGCGGTCAGCCCCAGCATTTT. The variable domain in full, with the rest retrieved from reference TRBV18 and TRBJ1-5, is NAGVMQNPRHLVRRRGQEARLRCSPMKGHSHVYWYRQLPEEGLKFMVYLQKENIIDESGMPKERFSAEFPKEGPSILRIQQVVRGDSAAYFCASSRGGQPQHFGDGTRLSIL.

The chain uses TRBV7-9 and TRBJ1-1; D might be TRBD1 (5 bases). Trimming removed 6 bases from V and 5 bases from J, with 16 bases in between. Germline-derived CDR1 and CDR2 are SEHNR and FQNEAQ (reference sequence). The CDR3 sequence is 14 residues long. The DNA for the CDR3 is TGTGCCAGCAGAAAAACAGGCGTGCGGACTGAAGCTTTCTTT. It encodes CASRKTGVRTEAFF.

The V and J genes are TRBV5-1 and TRBJ2-2, with D unresolved. The CDR3 totals 18 residues. Trimming took off 2 bases at V and 1 base at J, with 18 bases between the two ends. CDR1 is SGHRS and CDR2 is YFSETQ in the germline V gene. The chain's CDR3 is CASSFPSASLQNTGELFF. The CDR3 DNA reads TGCGCCAGCAGCTTCCCCAGCGCGTCCCTCCAGAACACCGGGGAGCTGTTTTTT.

This sequence joins TRBV30 and TRBJ1-6; TRBD1 matches 7 bases. After removal of 1 base from V and 9 bases from J, the junction contained 9 bases not matched to a gene. In germline, CDR1 is GTSNPN, CDR2 SVGIG (reference sequence). This CDR3 spans 15 amino acids. CDR3 loop: CAWSGYRGVSSPLHF. The CDR3 region has the DNA TGTGCCTGGAGTGGATACAGGGGCGTAAGTTCACCCCTCCACTTT.

The chain uses TRBV10-2 and TRBJ1-3; a weak D match, TRBD1 (5 bases). V lost 3 bases, J lost 0 bases, and 15 bases lay in between. CDR1 WSHSY and CDR2 SAAADI come from the germline V gene. This CDR3 comprises 17 residues. The CDR3 DNA follows: TGCGCCAGCAGTGATGGCCGGGAGGGGTCCTCTGGAAACACCATATATTTT. This codes for CASSDGREGSSGNTIYF.